This T cell receptor (beta chain) is drawn from a study of blood T cell repertoires in COVID-19. Study information: Italy, Spain and the United States were the sources of the convalescent and acute COVID-19 samples. PBMCs, B-cell-depleted T cells, or T cells provided the cDNA or gDNA that made up the material.

The germline gives CDR1 SGHKS, CDR2 YYEKEE (reference sequence). This CDR3 contains 14 residues. V was cut by 2 bases and J by 2 bases, with 10 bases left in between. In the original analysis: Reference gene primers were amplified, and this amplification served to estimate nucleated cell counts. Sequenced by immunoSEQ multiplex PCR; TCRdb stores in-frame clones only, minus some. The V and J calls and clone size come from that table; D and trimming were worked out from the DNA. The top ten clones hold approximately 6.2% of a sample with some 160,000 clones, roughly 78% of them seen once. V is TRBV5-5 and J is TRBJ2-5; D is unclear. The TCR comes from a man in his 70s with active or convalescent COVID-19. The sequenced material came from peripheral blood. CDR3 region: CASSFAQTQETQYF. CDR3 DNA: TGTGCCAGCAGCTTTGCTCAGACTCAAGAGACCCAGTACTTC.